Presented here are 29 T cell receptor beta chains from one specimen sequenced in a study of T-cell reconstitution after alpha-beta-depleted transplantation in children. Unique molecular identifiers were used to barcode this TCRbeta library. From the PCR reads, TCRdb called clonotypes with MiXCR, one entry per CDR3 protein. The table has about 830,000 distinct CDR3 sequences, approximately 15% seen once. The sequencing used PBMCs, mostly from graft donor cells, collected 360 days after TCRalphabeta/CD19-depleted stem cell transplant. All receptors derive from a male patient between 10 and 17 years old who had a stem cell transplant for acute lymphoblastic leukemia, so the T cells may come from the graft donor.

The gene calls are TRBV5-1 and TRBJ1-1, with unresolved D. Germline V gives CDR1 SGHRS, CDR2 YFSETQ. V gave up 5 bases and J gave up 6 bases, with 23 bases separating them. The CDR3 contains 16 residues. The DNA of the CDR3 is TGCGCCAGCAGATATAGCTTGGGAGATCAAGCGGCTGAAGCTTTCTTT. Its protein is CASRYSLGDQAAEAFF.

This rearrangement joins TRBV7-9 to TRBJ2-2; D gene unclear. Germline values: CDR1 SEHNR, CDR2 FQNEAQ (reference sequence). Trimming left V 5 bases short and J 5 bases short, with 15 bases between. This CDR3 comprises 15 residues. CDR3 sequence: CASSLTRIGTGELFF. The DNA for the CDR3 is TGTGCCAGCAGCCTCACCAGGATTGGAACCGGGGAGCTGTTTTTT.

This clonotype was counted only a few times. The chain is built from TRBV3-1 and TRBJ2-1; 10 bases fit TRBD2. V was pared by 5 bases and J by 8 bases, with 12 bases of the junction left unmatched. The CDR3 is made up of 16 amino acids. Germline assignment: CDR1 LGHDT and CDR2 YNNKEL (reference sequence). The CDR3 DNA reads as TGTGCCAGCAGCTCCCGCATCTTAGCGGGGGGCTATGAGCAGTTCTTC. Protein sequence: CASSSRILAGGYEQFF.

At least ten counts were recorded for this clonotype. This chain uses TRBV9 with TRBJ2-7, with D possibly being TRBD1 (6 bases). Between the trimmed V and J ends, which lost 1 base and 2 bases, there was a span of 13 bases. Looked up from germline, CDR1 is SGDLS and CDR2 is YYNGEE. The CDR3 totals 15 residues. CDR3 region: CASSVKGVTPYEQYF. CDR3 DNA: TGTGCCAGCAGCGTAAAGGGGGTTACCCCCTACGAGCAGTACTTC.

The V gene is TRBV20-1, the J gene TRBJ2-2, with TRBD2 matching 14 bases. This CDR3 is built from 16 residues. The germline V gene encodes CDR1 DFQATT and CDR2 SNEGSKA (reference sequence). V dropped 6 bases and J dropped 5; count of bases not matched to a gene: 8. The CDR3 region has the DNA TGCAGTGCGTCTGGGAGGACTAGCGGGAGGACCGGGGAGCTGTTTTTT. It is translated as CSASGRTSGRTGELFF.

J is TRBJ2-3 and V is TRBV29-1; D may be TRBD1 (6 bases). This CDR3 has 12 amino acids. Trimming cost V 7 bases and J 1 base, with 9 bases left between them. The germline gives CDR1 SQVTM, CDR2 ANQGSEA. The CDR3 region has the DNA TGCAGCGCGCGACAGGGCACAGATACGCAGTATTTT. This encodes CSARQGTDTQYF.

The V call is TRBV12-3 or TRBV12-4, the J call TRBJ2-1; TRBD2 might be the D (6 bases). The CDR3 has 15 amino acids. Trimming removed 7 bases from V and 0 bases from J, with 13 bases in between. The CDR3 is CASILSGLSYNEQFF. The CDR3 DNA reads TGTGCCAGCATCCTTAGCGGCCTCTCCTACAATGAGCAGTTCTTC.

The table lists this clonotype with a few counts. The chain links TRBV20-1 to TRBJ1-1, with 7 bases identical to TRBD1. The germline V gene encodes CDR1 DFQATT and CDR2 SNEGSKA (reference sequence). This CDR3 is 15 amino acids long. The trim removed 2 bases at V and 3 bases at J, leaving 9 bases unmatched. The CDR3, as DNA: TGCAGTGCTAGATTAACAGGGGCGGGCGACACTGAAGCTTTCTTT. This gives the protein CSARLTGAGDTEAFF.

Only a few counts were recorded for this clonotype. This sequence joins TRBV7-9 and TRBJ1-4; D unresolved. V lost 7 bases, J lost 6 bases, and 12 bases lay in between. CDR3 size: 13 residues. In germline, CDR1 is SEHNR, CDR2 FQNEAQ (reference sequence). CDR3 loop: CASTVLTDEKLFF. As DNA, the CDR3 is TGTGCCAGCACGGTCCTGACGGATGAAAAACTGTTTTTT.

This clonotype occurred many times. This sequence joins TRBV3-1 and TRBJ2-1; 7 bases agree with TRBD1. The V and J ends lost 1 base and 7 bases, in that order; junction bases with no gene match: 4. The CDR3 consists of 14 residues. Germline loops: CDR1 LGHDT, CDR2 YNNKEL (reference sequence). The CDR3 spells CASSQADRVNEQFF. CDR3 nucleotides: TGTGCCAGCAGCCAAGCAGACAGGGTTAATGAGCAGTTCTTC.

V gene TRBV7-6 combines with J gene TRBJ2-1, with TRBD2 identical over 8 bases. V lost 4 bases to trimming and J lost 2 bases; unmatched junction nucleotides: 7. Germline V CDR1 and CDR2: SGHVS, FNYEAQ. This CDR3 comprises 16 residues. This chain's CDR3 is CASSWEAGEAYNEQFF. The DNA of the CDR3 is TGTGCCAGCAGCTGGGAAGCGGGAGAGGCCTACAATGAGCAGTTCTTC.

This clonotype has more than one count but fewer than ten. The V and J genes are TRBV6-2 or TRBV6-3 and TRBJ1-1; D is ambiguous. The germline V and J ends were trimmed by 8 bases and 0 bases, with 13 bases remaining between them. The CDR3 contains 14 residues. Per germline, CDR1 MNHEY and CDR2 SVGEGT. CDR3 in amino acids: CASQLPKVNTEAFF. The CDR3 bases are TGTGCCAGCCAGTTACCAAAGGTGAACACTGAAGCTTTCTTT.

The gene calls are TRBV15 and TRBJ2-1; D unresolved. Per the germline V gene, CDR1 is LNHNV and CDR2 is YYDKDF (reference sequence). This CDR3 has 16 amino acids. V was pared by 6 bases and J by 0 bases, with 15 bases between. The CDR3 loop is CATSVALSSSYNEQFF. Written as DNA, the CDR3 is TGTGCCACCAGTGTAGCCCTCTCGAGCTCCTACAATGAGCAGTTCTTC.

The J gene is TRBJ1-1, the V gene TRBV27; D gene uncertain. CDR1 and CDR2 (germline): MNHEY, SMNVEV (reference sequence). CDR3 length: 16 residues. The V gene lost 5 bases and the J gene lost 0 bases, with 16 bases spanning the gap. Here the CDR3 DNA reads TGTGCCAGCAGTCCACCCTTGTTGTCCATGAACACTGAAGCTTTCTTT. Protein product: CASSPPLLSMNTEAFF.

There are a few counts of this clonotype. This chain links TRBV15 with TRBJ2-3, with D possibly matching TRBD1 (5 bases). Trimming shortened V by 3 bases and J by 2 bases, and 6 bases separated the two germline ends. This CDR3 has 13 amino acids. Germline V gene data show CDR1 as LNHNV and CDR2 as YYDKDF (reference sequence). This CDR3 is CATSRDITDTQYF. CDR3 DNA sequence: TGTGCCACCAGCAGGGACATCACAGATACGCAGTATTTT.

Notes on this clonotype: It is likely a read error, because the conserved phenylalanine at the end of the CDR3 is missing. The chain has TRBV4-1 and TRBJ2-2, with 8 nucleotides matching TRBD2. The germline CDR1 and CDR2 sequences are MGHRA and YSYEKL. The CDR3 has 16 amino acids. J was trimmed by 8 bases and V by 0 bases; bases with no gene match: 8. The CDR3 sequence is CASSQDQRERAGELFL. Written as DNA, the CDR3 is TGCGCCAGCAGCCAAGATCAGCGGGAGAGGGCGGGGGAGCTGTTTTTA.

The DNA of the CDR3 is TGTGCCAGCAGCCAATGGGGACAGGGATACAATGAGCAGTTCTTC. Amino acid sequence: CASSQWGQGYNEQFF. This rearrangement joins TRBV16 to TRBJ2-1; 9 positions agree with TRBD1. Trimming took 1 base from V and 4 from J; bases not matched to a gene: 2. The CDR3 is 15 residues long. CDR1 is KGHSY, CDR2 FQNENV, per germline.

The chain joins TRBV4-1 to TRBJ2-4; D is uncertain. The germline V gene encodes CDR1 MGHRA and CDR2 YSYEKL. The V gene lost 1 base and the J gene lost 0 bases, with 10 bases spanning the gap. The CDR3 sequence is 16 residues long. The CDR3 DNA reads TGCGCCAGCAGCCAAGGGGAACGGATAGCCAAAAACATTCAGTACTTC. It specifies CASSQGERIAKNIQYF.

The chain employs TRBV5-1 and TRBJ2-1; D is possibly TRBD1 or TRBD2 (7 bases each). CDR3 length: 18 amino acids. V dropped 4 bases and J dropped 4 bases, with 24 bases sitting between them. Per the germline V gene, CDR1 is SGHRS and CDR2 is YFSETQ. The CDR3 bases are TGCGCCAGCAGCCCCCGGGACAGCGGGGCTAATATTTACAATGAGCAGTTCTTC. This translates into CASSPRDSGANIYNEQFF.

The V call is TRBV27, the J call TRBJ1-2, with 7 bases that match TRBD1. The CDR3 extends over 14 amino acids. V gave up 6 bases and J gave up 7 bases; unmatched junction bases: 11. Germline V CDR1 and CDR2: MNHEY, SMNVEV (reference sequence). The CDR3 region is CASRSSGTEFGYTF. The CDR3 bases are TGTGCCAGCAGATCCTCCGGGACAGAGTTTGGCTACACCTTC.

This clonotype was recorded a few times. V and J are TRBV19 and TRBJ2-4, with no clear D. The CDR3 is 14 residues long. V was cut by 10 bases and J by 0 bases, with 13 bases left in between. The germline V gene has CDR1 LNHDA and CDR2 SQIVND (reference sequence). The CDR3 sequence is CATRVQGAKNIQYF. The CDR3 region has the DNA TGTGCCACCCGGGTCCAAGGAGCCAAAAACATTCAGTACTTC.

The chain couples TRBV7-2 to TRBJ1-1; D unclear. Per the germline V gene, CDR1 is SGHTA and CDR2 is FQGNSA. The ends were cut back, 2 bases at V and 3 bases at J, with 13 bases in the middle. The CDR3 has 15 residues. The CDR3 DNA reads TGTGCCAGCAGCTTATCATTATCACGGGACACTGAAGCTTTCTTT. Protein: CASSLSLSRDTEAFF.

This clonotype was counted at least ten times. The genes are TRBV12-3 or TRBV12-4 and TRBJ2-3; TRBD2 matches 10 bases. The CDR3 consists of 16 residues. With 2 bases clipped from V and 3 bases from J, the junction kept 5 bases outside the gene matches. CDR3 amino acids: CASSLWSGGATDTQYF. CDR3 DNA: TGTGCCAGCAGTTTATGGAGCGGGGGGGCGACAGATACGCAGTATTTT.

The genes are TRBV5-1 and TRBJ1-1; 8 bases are a match to TRBD1. The trim removed 4 bases at V and 0 bases at J, leaving 14 bases unmatched. CDR1 and CDR2 (germline): SGHRS, YFSETQ. The CDR3 has 18 amino acids. The CDR3 sequence is CASSAEGQVLTMNTEAFF. The CDR3 bases are TGCGCCAGCAGCGCCGAGGGACAGGTTCTCACCATGAACACTGAAGCTTTCTTT.

In its sample, this clonotype was seen many times. The CDR3 region is CASSPGGANYGYTF. The CDR3 nucleotides are TGCGCCAGCAGCCCCGGAGGAGCTAACTATGGCTACACCTTC. The V and J genes are TRBV4-1 and TRBJ1-2, with D unresolved. The CDR3 runs 14 residues. Per the germline V gene, CDR1 is MGHRA and CDR2 is YSYEKL. The V end lost 4 bases, the J end lost 0 bases, and 9 bases lay between the germline ends.

The J gene is TRBJ2-1, the V gene TRBV19, with 9 bases matching TRBD2. Germline V CDR1 and CDR2: LNHDA, SQIVND (reference sequence). The ends lost 6 bases at V and 4 bases at J; junction bases unmatched: 7. The CDR3 has 15 residues. The CDR3 sequence: CASRSGLALYNEQFF. The CDR3 region has the DNA TGTGCCAGTAGGTCGGGACTAGCCCTATACAATGAGCAGTTCTTC. Full variable domain (outside the CDR3, taken from reference TRBV19 and TRBJ2-1): DGGITQSPKYLFRKEGQNVTLSCEQNLNHDAMYWYRQDPGQGLRLIYYSQIVNDFQKGDIAEGYSVSREKKESFPLTVTSAQKNPTAFYLCASRSGLALYNEQFFGPGTRLTVL.

This clonotype was detected ten times or more. This chain connects TRBV4-1 to TRBJ2-7; 9 bases line up with TRBD1. J was trimmed by 3 bases and V by 1 base; bases with no gene match: 10. This CDR3 spans 17 amino acids. Germline assignment: CDR1 MGHRA and CDR2 YSYEKL. The CDR3 DNA sequence: TGCGCCAGCAGCCAAGTTGGAACAGGGGGCGGCTACTACGAGCAGTACTTC. As protein: CASSQVGTGGGYYEQYF.

This clonotype came up a few times. CDR3 in DNA: TGTGCCAGCAGCTTCGGACTAGCGGGAGTTGAGCAGTTCTTC. It codes for CASSFGLAGVEQFF. The chain employs TRBV7-9 and TRBJ2-1; 13 bases are shared with TRBD2. CDR1 and CDR2 from the germline V gene are SEHNR and FQNEAQ (reference sequence). The V segment lost 3 bases and the J segment 9 bases; nucleotides outside the gene matches: 2. This CDR3 contains 14 residues. Drawing the rest from reference TRBV7-9 and TRBJ2-1, the complete variable domain is DTGVSQNPRHKITKRGQNVTFRCDPISEHNRLYWYRQTLGQGPEFLTYFQNEAQLEKSRLLSDRFSAERPKGSFSTLEIQRTEQGDSAMYLCASSFGLAGVEQFFGPGTRLTVL.

This clonotype came up a few times. The chain couples TRBV10-3 to TRBJ2-3; 10 bases match TRBD2. The length of the CDR3 is 16 residues. CDR1 and CDR2 (germline): ENHRY, SYGVKD. After removal of 1 base from V and 8 bases from J, the junction contained 9 bases not matched to a gene. The chain's CDR3 is CAISEWTSGSTGTQYF. The DNA for the CDR3 is TGTGCCATCAGTGAGTGGACTAGCGGATCGACCGGTACGCAGTATTTT.